This T cell receptor (beta chain) was captured in a study of T cells in Graves' hyperthyroidism and ophthalmopathy. Study-wide points: Among clonotypes expanded in thyroid above 0.001, most were also found in blood.

A patient was excluded if there was uncontrolled infection, other autoimmune disease, pregnancy or lactation. TCR beta CDR3 region amplification was performed from RNA transcripts. HTBI primers were the set used in a first-round RT-PCR of the TCR CDR3. TCRdb reanalysed the multiplex PCR reads using MiXCR and keeps one entry per CDR3 protein. In the table there are under 65,000 distinct CDR3 sequences, roughly 50% of which are singletons. Remarks on this clonotype: Its antigen remains unidentified.

This CDR3 region has 14 residues. CDR1 SGHRS and CDR2 YFSETQ come from the germline V gene. Trimming took off 4 bases at V and 7 bases at J, with 15 bases between the two ends. This clonotype originated in a woman in her fifties or sixties with Graves' ophthalmopathy. Material for sequencing was blood. The chain is built from TRBV5-1 and TRBJ2-4; the D gene is possibly TRBD1 (6 bases). CDR3 in amino acids: CASSPGTGSNIQYF. DNA for the CDR3: TGCGCCAGCAGCCCAGGAACAGGGAGCAACATTCAGTACTTC.